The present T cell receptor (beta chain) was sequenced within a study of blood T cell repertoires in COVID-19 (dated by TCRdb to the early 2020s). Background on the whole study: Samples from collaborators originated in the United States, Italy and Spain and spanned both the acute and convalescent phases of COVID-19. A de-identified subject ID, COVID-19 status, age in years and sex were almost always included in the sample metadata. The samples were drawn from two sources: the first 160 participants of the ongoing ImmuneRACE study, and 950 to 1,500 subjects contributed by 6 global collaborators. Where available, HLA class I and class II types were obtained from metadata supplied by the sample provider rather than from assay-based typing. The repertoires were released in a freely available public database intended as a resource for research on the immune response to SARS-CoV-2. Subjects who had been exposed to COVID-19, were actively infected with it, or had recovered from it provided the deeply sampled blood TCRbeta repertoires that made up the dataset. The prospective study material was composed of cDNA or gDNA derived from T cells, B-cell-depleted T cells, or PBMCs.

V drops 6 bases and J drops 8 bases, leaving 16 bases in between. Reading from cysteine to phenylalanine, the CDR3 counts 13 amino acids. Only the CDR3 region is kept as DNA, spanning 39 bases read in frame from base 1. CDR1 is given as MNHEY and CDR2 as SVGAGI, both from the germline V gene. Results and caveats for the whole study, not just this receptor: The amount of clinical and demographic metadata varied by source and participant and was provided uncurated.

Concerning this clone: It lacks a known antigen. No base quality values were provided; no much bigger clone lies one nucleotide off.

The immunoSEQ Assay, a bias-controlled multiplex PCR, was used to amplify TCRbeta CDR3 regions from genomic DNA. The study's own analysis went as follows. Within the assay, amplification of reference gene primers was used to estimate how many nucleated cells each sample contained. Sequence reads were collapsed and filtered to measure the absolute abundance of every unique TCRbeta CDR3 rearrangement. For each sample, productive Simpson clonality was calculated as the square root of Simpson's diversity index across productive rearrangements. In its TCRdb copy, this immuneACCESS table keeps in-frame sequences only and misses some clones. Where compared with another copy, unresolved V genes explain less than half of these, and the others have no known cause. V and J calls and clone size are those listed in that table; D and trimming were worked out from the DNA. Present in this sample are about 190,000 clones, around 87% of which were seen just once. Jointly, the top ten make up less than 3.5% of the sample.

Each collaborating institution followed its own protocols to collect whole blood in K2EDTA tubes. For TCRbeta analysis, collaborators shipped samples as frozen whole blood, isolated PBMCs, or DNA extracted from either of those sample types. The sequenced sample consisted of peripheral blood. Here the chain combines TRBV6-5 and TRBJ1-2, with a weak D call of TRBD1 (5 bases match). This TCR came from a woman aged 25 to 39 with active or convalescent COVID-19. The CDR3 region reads CASRDPGGIGYTF. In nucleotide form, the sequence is TGTGCCAGCAGGGACCCGGGGGGAATCGGCTACACCTTC.